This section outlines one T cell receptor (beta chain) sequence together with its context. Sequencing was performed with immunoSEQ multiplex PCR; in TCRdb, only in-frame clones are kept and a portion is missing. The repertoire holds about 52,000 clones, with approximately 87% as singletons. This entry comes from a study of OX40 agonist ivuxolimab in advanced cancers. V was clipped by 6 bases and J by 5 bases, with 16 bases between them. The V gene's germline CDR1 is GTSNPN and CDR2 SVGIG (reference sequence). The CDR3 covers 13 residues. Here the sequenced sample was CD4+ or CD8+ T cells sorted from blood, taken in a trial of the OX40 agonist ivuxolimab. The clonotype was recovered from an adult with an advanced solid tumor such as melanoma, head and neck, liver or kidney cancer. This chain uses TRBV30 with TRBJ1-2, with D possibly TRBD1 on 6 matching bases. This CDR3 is CACDTGLGYGYTF. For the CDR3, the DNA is TGTGCCTGTGACACAGGGTTAGGGTATGGCTACACCTTC.